Listed below are T cell receptor beta chains from one sample, sequenced in a study of cytomegalovirus exposure and HLA in healthy donors. The assay was immunoSEQ multiplex PCR, and TCRdb's table has in-frame clones only and misses some. The data show 50,000 or so clones, roughly four fifths seen once. The sequenced sample consisted of PBMCs. Source of these receptors: a boy younger than 18 in good health and CMV-seropositive. Both conserved end residues are part of each CDR3. The D gene is left open where the match is weak. Rows give clone size only sometimes, using once, few, many, or a class for an expanded clone.

d_gene | j_gene | abundance | v_gene | CDR3nt | CDR3aa
- | TRBJ1-2 | - | TRBV5-1 | TGCGCCAGCAGCTTGGCCGGGCCCATTCGGGACTACACCTTC | CASSLAGPIRDYTF
- | TRBJ1-1 | - | TRBV5-1 | TGCGCCAGCAGCTTGGTCGGGGAGCCTGAAGCTTTCTTT | CASSLVGEPEAFF
TRBD2 | TRBJ2-2 | - | TRBV19 | TGTGCCAGTAGTGTTCGACTAGCGGGGGAAGGGACCGGGGAGCTGTTTTTT | CASSVRLAGEGTGELFF
TRBD1 | TRBJ1-4 | few | TRBV27 | TGTGCCAGCAGCCCAGACAGGGGGCGATGGGATGAAAAACTGTTTTTT | CASSPDRGRWDEKLFF
TRBD2 | TRBJ2-3 | - | TRBV11-3 | TGTGCCAGCAGGGGGGGGTGGACGCAGTATTTT | CASRGGWTQYF
TRBD1 | TRBJ1-5 | - | TRBV4-2 | TGTGCCAGCAGCCAAGATCCGGCAGGGGGTGGTCAGCCCCAGCATTTT | CASSQDPAGGGQPQHF
- | TRBJ2-7 | - | TRBV6-6 | TGTGCCAGCAGTTATACCGGGGGATCCTACGAGCAGTACTTC | CASSYTGGSYEQYF
- | TRBJ2-1 | - | TRBV9 | TGTGCCAGCAGCGTAGAGGAGGGATCCGGCGGCGATGAGCAGTTCTTC | CASSVEEGSGGDEQFF
- | TRBJ2-2 | - | TRBV5-1 | TGCGCCAGCATGGGGCCTGTCACCGGGGAGCTGTTTTTT | CASMGPVTGELFF
- | TRBJ2-1 | - | TRBV7-6 | TGTGCCAGCAGCGCCACTACCTACAATGAGCAGTTCTTC | CASSATTYNEQFF
- | TRBJ2-1 | few | TRBV14 | TGTGCCAGCAGCCATTCAGGGAACAATGAGCAGTTCTTC | CASSHSGNNEQFF
- | TRBJ1-5 | - | TRBV6-5 | TGTGCCAGCTCAATAAGGGGGGGGCAGCCCCAGCATTTT | CASSIRGGQPQHF
- | TRBJ2-3 | once | TRBV4-2 | TGTGCCAGCAGTTCCGAGGTAGGCACAGATACGCAGTATTTT | CASSSEVGTDTQYF
TRBD1 | TRBJ1-2 | - | TRBV29-1 | TGCAGCGCCCCGACAGGGAACCCCACCCGAGGCTACACCTTC | CSAPTGNPTRGYTF
- | TRBJ1-3 | - | TRBV6-5 | TGTGCCAGCAGTTCCGCCGCCCACTACTCTGGAAACACCATATATTTT | CASSSAAHYSGNTIYF
- | TRBJ1-1 | - | TRBV7-8 | TGTGCCAGCAGCTCTCAGACAGCCATGAACACTGAAGCTTTCTTT | CASSSQTAMNTEAFF
TRBD2 | TRBJ2-5 | - | TRBV2 | TGTGCCAGCACGGGGGGGCGCGTAGAGACCCAGTACTTC | CASTGGRVETQYF
- | TRBJ1-1 | - | TRBV9 | TGTGCCAGCAGTGAGGAGGAATGGACTGAAGCTTTCTTT | CASSEEEWTEAFF
TRBD1 | TRBJ1-5 | - | TRBV11-2 | TGTGCCAGCAGCTCCGACAGGGTCAATCAGCCCCAGCATTTT | CASSSDRVNQPQHF
- | TRBJ2-1 | few | TRBV14 | TGTGCCAGCAGGGGCGCCGACAATGAGCAGTTCTTC | CASRGADNEQFF
TRBD1 | TRBJ1-1 | - | TRBV29-1 | TGCAGCGTTGTGCGGACAGGCACTGAAGCTTTCTTT | CSVVRTGTEAFF
TRBD1 | TRBJ2-7 | - | TRBV6-5 | TGTGCCAGCAGAGCAGGGGGCCATCCCTACGAGCAGTACTTC | CASRAGGHPYEQYF
- | TRBJ1-2 | - | TRBV7-2 | TGTGTCAGCAGCCCCAGTTTCGGCTACACCTTC | CVSSPSFGYTF
- | TRBJ2-7 | - | TRBV5-1 | TGCGCCAGCAGCTTATCACCAGGGGCCGCCTACGAGCAGTACTTC | CASSLSPGAAYEQYF
- | TRBJ2-3 | - | TRBV7-3 | TGTGCCAGCAGCTTAGCTCTAGTCCCAGATACGCAGTATTTT | CASSLALVPDTQYF
TRBD2 | TRBJ2-5 | - | TRBV5-1 | TGCGCCAGCAGTCGTGGGACTAGCACTCTGGAGACCCAGTACTTC | CASSRGTSTLETQYF
- | TRBJ1-6 | - | TRBV7-9 | TGTGCCAGCAGCTTACGAGTGTACTCCTATAATTCACCCCTCCACTTT | CASSLRVYSYNSPLHF
- | TRBJ1-2 | - | TRBV4-2 | TGTGCCAGCAGCCAAGAAAGTCAAGGGGGAGCTAACTATGGCTACACCTTC | CASSQESQGGANYGYTF
- | TRBJ1-1 | - | TRBV7-9 | TGTTCCAGCAGCCCCGGAGGGGATCAAGCTTTCTTT | CSSSPGGDQAFF
- | TRBJ1-1 | few | TRBV5-8 | TGTGCCAGCAGCCCGCATCTAAGGGGCCTGGGGGCTTTCTTT | CASSPHLRGLGAFF
- | TRBJ2-3 | - | TRBV5-6 | TGTGCCAGCAGTGAGACAGATACGCAGTATTTT | CASSETDTQYF
- | TRBJ1-2 | - | TRBV5-1 | TGCGCCAGCAGCTTGTATCAGGGCGGTGGCTACACCTTC | CASSLYQGGGYTF
- | TRBJ1-3 | - | TRBV7-3 | TGTGCCAGCAGCTTGTCGGGCTCTGGAAACACCATATATTTT | CASSLSGSGNTIYF